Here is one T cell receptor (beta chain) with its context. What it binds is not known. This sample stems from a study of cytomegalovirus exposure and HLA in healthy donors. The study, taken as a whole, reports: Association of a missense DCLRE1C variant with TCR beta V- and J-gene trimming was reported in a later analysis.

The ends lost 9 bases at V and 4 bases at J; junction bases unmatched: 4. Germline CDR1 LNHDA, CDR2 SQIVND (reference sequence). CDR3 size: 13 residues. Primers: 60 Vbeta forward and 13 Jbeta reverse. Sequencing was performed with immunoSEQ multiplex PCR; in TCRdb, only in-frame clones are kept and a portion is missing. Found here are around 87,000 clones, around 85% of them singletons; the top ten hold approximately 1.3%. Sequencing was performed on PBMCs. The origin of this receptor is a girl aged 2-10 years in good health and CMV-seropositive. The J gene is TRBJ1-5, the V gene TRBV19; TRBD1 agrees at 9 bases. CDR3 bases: TGTGCCAGCCGGGACAGGGAAAATCAGCCCCAGCATTTT. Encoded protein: CASRDRENQPQHF.